The entry below gives a single T cell receptor beta chain sequence along with its context. What it recognizes is unknown. These data originate in a study of long-term antiretroviral therapy in people with HIV. Study-level findings and limits: ART-treated samples gained diversity yet remained below transplant donor controls. HIV repertoires spanned tighter CDR3 length ranges than controls did. Within the repertoire, clones expanded before ART were dominant at all time points.

The CDR3 runs 15 residues. The V end was cut by 2 bases, the J end by 4 bases, with 14 bases between. CDR1 and CDR2 (germline): SGHTA, FQGNSA. immunoSEQ v3.0 was run at survey level. Sequencing was performed with immunoSEQ multiplex PCR; in TCRdb, only in-frame clones are kept and a portion is missing. The sample lists 15,000 or so clones, more than 65% occurring once. This sample comprised unsorted PBMCs, obtained 0.4 years after starting antiretroviral therapy. The chain links TRBV7-2 to TRBJ2-5; perhaps TRBD1 as D (5 bases). The TCR was taken from a man between 25 and 39 years old with HIV. The CDR3 region is CASSLPRVGIETQYF. In DNA, the CDR3 is TGTGCCAGCAGCTTACCCAGGGTTGGTATAGAGACCCAGTACTTC. The complete variable domain, with remaining parts taken from reference TRBV7-2 and TRBJ2-5, reads GAGVSQSPSNKVTEKGKDVELRCDPISGHTALYWYRQSLGQGLEFLIYFQGNSAPDKSGLPSDRFSAERTGGSVSTLTIQRTQQEDSAVYLCASSLPRVGIETQYFGPGTRLLVL.